This T cell receptor (beta chain) was observed in a study of CD8 T cells in ankylosing spondylitis. The study, taken as a whole, reports: Characteristic, it appeared, of ankylosing spondylitis blood was a TCR beta motif of seven or eight highly homologous variants. Those disease-linked clones were CD8+; they were also relatively rare in peripheral blood.

TCRdb passed the 5' RACE reads through MiXCR, listing each CDR3 protein once. In the table there are fewer than 550,000 distinct CDR3 sequences, 5.3% of which are singletons. This clonotype was found many times. The antigen remains undetermined. This CDR3 contains 14 residues. CDR1 MNHNS and CDR2 SASEGT come from the germline V gene. The V gene end was trimmed by 6 bases and the J gene end by 6 bases; junction bases not matched to a gene: 7. The genes are TRBV6-1 and TRBJ1-5, with 8 bases aligning to TRBD1. Sequencing was carried out using blood, either unsorted or a sorted T cell fraction (not recorded which). The TCR comes from a male donor with ankylosing spondylitis. CDR3 sequence (DNA): TGTGCCAGCAGGACAGGGGTGGGCCCTCAGCCCCAGCATTTT. Translated: CASRTGVGPQPQHF.